The clone carrying this T cell receptor beta chain was picked up many times. Its antigen is currently unknown. This specimen comes from a study of T cells after posttransplantation cyclophosphamide. Broader study findings: TRB overlap between skin or GI tissue T cells and blood was limited. Donor CD8+ memory clones often dominated recipient blood repertoires at later times. Recipient CMV seropositivity and CMV reactivation strongly tracked TRB clonality.

Busulfan-fludarabine conditioning, marrow transplant, and cyclophosphamide on days +3 and +4 were administered. TCRdb keeps only in-frame clones here, not all; method: immunoSEQ multiplex PCR. This sample carries 7,000 to 9,500 clones, none of them present only once. Germline V gene lookup returns CDR1 GTSNPN and CDR2 SVGIG (reference sequence). V was clipped by 4 bases and J by 7 bases; unmatched bases: 7. CDR3 length: 13 residues. The chain uses TRBV30 and TRBJ1-3; 7 nucleotides agree with TRBD1. This TCR derives from a male patient aged 45-60 years who received an allogeneic stem cell transplant from a related donor and was CMV-positive. The graft donor may have given rise to some T cells. Here the sequenced sample was PBMCs, taken 350 to 370 days after allogeneic stem cell transplant with posttransplant cyclophosphamide. This CDR3 reads CAWNYQGDNTIYF. The CDR3 DNA reads as TGTGCCTGGAATTATCAGGGGGACAACACCATATATTTT.